Presented here are 5 T cell receptor beta chains from one specimen sequenced in a study of blood T cell repertoires in COVID-19. TCRdb keeps only in-frame clones here, not all; method: immunoSEQ multiplex PCR. Altogether 250,000 to 350,000 clones are present, approximately 83% being singletons, with the ten largest covering roughly 4.3%. The sample taken for sequencing was PBMCs or T cells enriched from blood (not recorded which). The receptor set was obtained from a woman aged 30 to 39 who had recovered from COVID-19.

The chain employs TRBV2 and TRBJ1-5; D is ambiguous. With 3 bases removed from V and 4 bases from J, the gap between germline ends came to 10 bases. This CDR3 has 14 residues. The germline V gene has CDR1 SNHLY and CDR2 FYNNEI. In DNA form, the CDR3 reads TGTGCCAGCAGTGAGCGGGCGGCGAATCAGCCCCAGCATTTT. Residues: CASSERAANQPQHF.

The V and J genes are TRBV15 and TRBJ1-2; TRBD1 matches 9 bases. This CDR3 is built from 13 residues. CDR1 LNHNV and CDR2 YYDKDF come from the germline V gene (reference sequence). V lost 7 bases to trimming and J lost 8 bases; unmatched junction nucleotides: 8. This CDR3 reads CATNEQGALGYTF. The CDR3 DNA is TGTGCCACCAACGAACAGGGGGCTCTAGGCTACACCTTC.

The J gene is TRBJ2-5, the V gene TRBV28; D is perhaps TRBD2 (6 bases). The germline gives CDR1 MDHEN, CDR2 SYDVKM. V shed 3 bases and J shed 5 bases, with 13 bases lying between them. This CDR3 contains 14 residues. The chain's CDR3 is CASSLPGSTETQYF. CDR3 in DNA: TGTGCCAGCAGTTTGCCCGGGAGTACGGAGACCCAGTACTTC.

V usage is TRBV2 and J usage is TRBJ2-1, with 7 bases identical to TRBD1. Unmatched junction bases numbered 13, after V lost 6 bases and J lost 8 bases. The CDR3 length is 15 residues. The germline V gene has CDR1 SNHLY and CDR2 FYNNEI. Written as DNA, the CDR3 is TGTGCCAGCAGCAAGACAGGGACAAACAGGGATGAGCAGTTCTTC. This sequence encodes CASSKTGTNRDEQFF.

CDR3 amino acids: CASSLAGQGRPMNTEAFF. The CDR3 DNA is TGTGCCAGCAGCTTAGCCGGACAGGGAAGGCCAATGAACACTGAAGCTTTCTTT. This rearrangement joins TRBV7-8 to TRBJ1-1; 8 positions agree with TRBD1. V lost 0 bases and J lost 0; bases outside the gene matches: 9. Germline V CDR1 and CDR2: SGHVS, FQNEAQ. The CDR3 runs 18 residues.